Listed here are 3 T cell receptor beta chains from one sample, sequenced in a study of tumour-infiltrating T cells in Burkitt lymphoma (dated by TCRdb to about 2020). Receptors were amplified or captured by the immunoSEQ multiplex PCR assay. Not all clones reach the TCRdb copy of this immuneACCESS table, which keeps in-frame sequences only. Checked studies attribute under half of the gap to unresolved V genes and leave the rest unexplained. This sample is represented by some 13,000 clones; about 85% of them were singletons. The ten largest clones add up to approximately 1.5% of the sample. The source material was tumor tissue. All receptors derive from a human donor with diffuse large B-cell lymphoma.

The rearrangement links TRBV9 to TRBJ1-1; the D gene is possibly TRBD1 (5 bases). CDR3 length: 13 amino acids. V gave up 4 bases and J gave up 4 bases, with 11 bases separating them. CDR1 SGDLS and CDR2 YYNGEE come from the germline V gene. The CDR3 spells CASSLGGGTEAFF. The CDR3 nucleotides are TGTGCCAGCAGCCTCGGGGGAGGCACTGAAGCTTTCTTT.

The rearrangement uses TRBV11-2 and TRBJ2-2; 7 positions match TRBD1. The CDR3 totals 15 residues. From germline, CDR1 is SGHAT and CDR2 FQNNGV. Losses at the gene ends were 3 bases for V and 5 bases for J; bases not matched to a gene: 6. This CDR3 reads CASSLARGMTGELFF. The CDR3 nucleotides read TGTGCCAGCAGCTTGGCCAGGGGGATGACCGGGGAGCTGTTTTTT.

This chain uses TRBV5-6 with TRBJ2-5; 7 nucleotides line up with TRBD1. Germline V gene data show CDR1 as SGHDT and CDR2 as YYEEEE. The CDR3 sequence is 15 residues long. Trimming at V came to 3 bases and at J to 1 base, leaving 6 bases not matched to a gene. The CDR3, as DNA: TGTGCCAGCAGCTCTTCCACAGGGGTCCAAGAGACCCAGTACTTC. Its translation: CASSSSTGVQETQYF. Variable domain in full (rest from reference TRBV5-6 and TRBJ2-5): DAGVTQSPTHLIKTRGQQVTLRCSPKSGHDTVSWYQQALGQGPQFIFQYYEEEERQRGNFPDRFSGHQFPNYSSELNVNALLLGDSALYLCASSSSTGVQETQYFGPGTRLLVL.